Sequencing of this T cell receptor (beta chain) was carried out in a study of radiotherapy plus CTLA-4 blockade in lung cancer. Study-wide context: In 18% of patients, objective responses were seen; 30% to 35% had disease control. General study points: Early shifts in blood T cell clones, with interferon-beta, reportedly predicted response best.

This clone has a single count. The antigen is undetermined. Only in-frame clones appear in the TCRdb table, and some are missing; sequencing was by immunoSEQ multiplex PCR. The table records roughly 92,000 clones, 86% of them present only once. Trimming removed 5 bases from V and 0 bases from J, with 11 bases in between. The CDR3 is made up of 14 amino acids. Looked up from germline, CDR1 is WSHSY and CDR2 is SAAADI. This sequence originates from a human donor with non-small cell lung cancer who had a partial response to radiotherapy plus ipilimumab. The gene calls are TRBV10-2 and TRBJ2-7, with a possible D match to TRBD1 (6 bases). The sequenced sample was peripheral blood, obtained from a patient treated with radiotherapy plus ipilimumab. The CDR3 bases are TGCGCCAGCAGTTTTGACAGGACCTCCTACGAGCAGTACTTC. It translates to CASSFDRTSYEQYF.